This TCR beta chain originates from a study of T cells after yellow fever vaccination. Overall study: Each of the EM, EMRA, CM and Tscm memory subsets was sorted based on CD3, CD45RA, CCR7 and CD95. The SMART-Seq v4 Ultra Low Input method served to prepare the low-cell-number fractions. Points from the study as a whole: Subsequent to the booster, the majority of primary-vaccination clones reappeared (around 97% CD4, 85% to 90% CD8). High-abundance clonotypes from the bulk population could contaminate FACS-sorted repertoires.

The sample holds many counts of this clonotype. TCRdb re-called the 5' RACE reads with MiXCR, one entry per CDR3 protein. The sample shows 45,000 to 60,000 distinct CDR3 sequences, 5.7% of them seen only once. The CDR3 covers 12 residues. Trimming took 0 bases from V and 8 from J, leaving 7 bases between them. Germline lookup yields CDR1 LGHNA and CDR2 YSLEER. The specimen was PBMCs, either bulk or a sorted T-cell subset (CD4+, CD8+, memory, or dextramer-sorted; not recorded which), collected on the day of the yellow fever booster vaccination. The receptor's source is a man between 18 and 35 years old who received the YFV17D yellow fever vaccine. The chain couples TRBV4-3 to TRBJ1-1, with TRBD1 as a possible D gene (5 bases). Written as DNA, the CDR3 is TGCGCCAGCAGCCAAGACAACAGGGAAGCTTTCTTT. Its protein product is CASSQDNREAFF.